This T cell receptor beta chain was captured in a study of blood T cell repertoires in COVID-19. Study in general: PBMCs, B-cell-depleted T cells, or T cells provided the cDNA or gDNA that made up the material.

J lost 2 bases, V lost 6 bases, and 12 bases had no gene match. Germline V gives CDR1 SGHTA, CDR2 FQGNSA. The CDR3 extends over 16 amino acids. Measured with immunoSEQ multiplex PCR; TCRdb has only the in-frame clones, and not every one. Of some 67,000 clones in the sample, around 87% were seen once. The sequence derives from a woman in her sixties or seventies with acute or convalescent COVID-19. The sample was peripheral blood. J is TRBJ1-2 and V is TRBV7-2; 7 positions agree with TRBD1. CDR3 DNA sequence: TGTGCCAGCAGACGCCCGGGACAGAGGTTGAACTATGGCTACACCTTC. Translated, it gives CASRRPGQRLNYGYTF. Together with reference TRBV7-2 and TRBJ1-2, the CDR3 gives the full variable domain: GAGVSQSPSNKVTEKGKDVELRCDPISGHTALYWYRQSLGQGLEFLIYFQGNSAPDKSGLPSDRFSAERTGGSVSTLTIQRTQQEDSAVYLCASRRPGQRLNYGYTFGSGTRLTVV.